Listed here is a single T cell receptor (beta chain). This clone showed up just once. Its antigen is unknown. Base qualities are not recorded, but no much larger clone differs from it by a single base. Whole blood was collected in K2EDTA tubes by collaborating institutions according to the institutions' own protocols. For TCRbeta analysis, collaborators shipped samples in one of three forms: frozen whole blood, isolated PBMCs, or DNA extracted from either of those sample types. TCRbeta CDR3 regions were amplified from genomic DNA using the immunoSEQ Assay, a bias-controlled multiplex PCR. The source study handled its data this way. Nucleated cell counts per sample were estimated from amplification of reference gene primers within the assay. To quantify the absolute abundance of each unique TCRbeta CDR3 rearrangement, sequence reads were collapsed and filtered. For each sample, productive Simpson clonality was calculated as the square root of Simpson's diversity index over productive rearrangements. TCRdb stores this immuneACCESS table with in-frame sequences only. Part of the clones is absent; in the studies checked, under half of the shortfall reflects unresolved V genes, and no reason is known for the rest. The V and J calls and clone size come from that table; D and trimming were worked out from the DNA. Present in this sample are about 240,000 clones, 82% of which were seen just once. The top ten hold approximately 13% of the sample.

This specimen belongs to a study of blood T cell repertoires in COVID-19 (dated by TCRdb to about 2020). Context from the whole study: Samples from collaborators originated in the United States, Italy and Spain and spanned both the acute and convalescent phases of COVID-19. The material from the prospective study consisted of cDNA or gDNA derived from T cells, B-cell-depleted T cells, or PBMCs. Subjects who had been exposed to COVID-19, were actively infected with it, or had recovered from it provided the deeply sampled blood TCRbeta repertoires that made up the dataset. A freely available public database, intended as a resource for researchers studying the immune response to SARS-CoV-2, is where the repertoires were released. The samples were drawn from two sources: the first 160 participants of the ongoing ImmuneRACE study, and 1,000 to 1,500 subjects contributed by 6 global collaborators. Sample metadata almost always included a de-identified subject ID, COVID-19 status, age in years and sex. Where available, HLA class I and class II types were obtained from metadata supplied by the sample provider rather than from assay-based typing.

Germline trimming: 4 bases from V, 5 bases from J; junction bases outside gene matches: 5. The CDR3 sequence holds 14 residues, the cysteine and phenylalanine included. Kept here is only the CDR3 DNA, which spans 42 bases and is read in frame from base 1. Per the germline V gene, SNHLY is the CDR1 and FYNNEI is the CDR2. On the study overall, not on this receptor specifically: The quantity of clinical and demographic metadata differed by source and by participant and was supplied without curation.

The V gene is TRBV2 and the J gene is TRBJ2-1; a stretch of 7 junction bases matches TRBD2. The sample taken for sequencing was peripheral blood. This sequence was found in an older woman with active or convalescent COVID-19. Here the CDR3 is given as CASSGRGGDNEQFF. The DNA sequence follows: TGTGCCAGCAGTGGGCGGGGAGGGGACAATGAGCAGTTCTTC.